One sample yielded the 5 T cell receptor beta chains listed below, sequenced in a study of blood T cell repertoires in COVID-19. Clones were read by immunoSEQ multiplex PCR, and TCRdb kept only the in-frame ones, dropping some. This table holds 45,000 to 65,000 clones, roughly 80% found once. The sample comprised peripheral blood. These receptor sequences come from an older woman with acute or convalescent COVID-19.

The chain has TRBV19 and TRBJ1-5; TRBD1 matches at 7 bases. The CDR3 has 16 residues. Germline V gives CDR1 LNHDA, CDR2 SQIVND (reference sequence). V was pared by 10 bases and J by 4 bases, with 16 bases of the junction left unmatched. The CDR3 reads CATLRSTGAPNQPQHF. CDR3 DNA sequence: TGTGCCACTCTCCGCTCAACAGGGGCCCCAAATCAGCCCCAGCATTTT.

The chain links TRBV15 to TRBJ1-1, with 7 bases identical to TRBD1. Germline V CDR1 and CDR2: LNHNV, YYDKDF (reference sequence). The ends lost 5 bases at V and 0 bases at J; junction bases unmatched: 6. The CDR3 is 15 amino acids. The CDR3 protein is CATSSRTGLNTEAFF. DNA of the CDR3: TGTGCCACCAGCTCCCGGACAGGCTTGAACACTGAAGCTTTCTTT. The whole variable domain, remainder taken from reference TRBV15 and TRBJ1-1, is DAMVIQNPRYQVTQFGKPVTLSCSQTLNHNVMYWYQQKSSQAPKLLFHYYDKDFNNEADTPDNFQSRRPNTSFCFLDIRSPGLGDTAMYLCATSSRTGLNTEAFFGQGTRLTVV.

This CDR3 reads CASSSPGGYSPLHF. Here the CDR3 DNA reads TGTGCCAGCAGCTCGCCAGGGGGCTATTCACCCCTCCACTTT. The genes are TRBV5-8 and TRBJ1-6; 8 bases align to TRBD1. V shed 3 bases and J 8 bases; nucleotides not matched to a gene: 4. This CDR3 comprises 14 residues. Germline V gene data show CDR1 as SGHTS and CDR2 as YDEGEE.

The chain has TRBV9 and TRBJ1-3; no clear D. The CDR3 covers 12 residues. Germline V CDR1 and CDR2: SGDLS, YYNGEE. V shed 6 bases and J shed 4 bases, with 8 bases lying between them. In nucleotides, the CDR3 is TGTGCCAGCAAGTCGAGGGGAAACACCATATATTTT. It specifies CASKSRGNTIYF.

The CDR3 sequence is CASSSLQGEAFF. The CDR3 bases are TGTGCCAGCAGTTCACTACAGGGTGAAGCTTTCTTT. This chain uses TRBV11-2 with TRBJ1-1; TRBD1 is a possible D gene (6 bases). Germline loops: CDR1 SGHAT, CDR2 FQNNGV. The CDR3 is made up of 12 amino acids. V lost 6 bases and J 7 bases, leaving 12 bases between the germline ends.